The 17 T cell receptor beta chains given below trace back to one sample, sequenced in a study of blood T cell repertoires in COVID-19. Measured with immunoSEQ multiplex PCR; TCRdb has only the in-frame clones, and not every one. The sample carries about 140,000 clones, about 87% recorded once. Sequenced material: peripheral blood. These receptor sequences come from a woman between 45 and 65 years old with active or convalescent COVID-19.

The rearrangement uses TRBV2 and TRBJ1-5; 7 bases line up with TRBD1. The CDR3 runs 15 residues. Trimming took 6 bases from V and 0 from J; bases not matched to a gene: 5. Per germline, CDR1 SNHLY and CDR2 FYNNEI. The CDR3 nucleotides are TGTGCCAGCAGCCAACAGGGGTATAGCAATCAGCCCCAGCATTTT. Its translation: CASSQQGYSNQPQHF.

The chain recombines TRBV7-2 with TRBJ2-3; D may be TRBD1 (5 bases). Trimming removed 1 base from V and 1 base from J, with 9 bases in between. The CDR3 spans 15 residues. Germline V lookup: CDR1 SGHTA, CDR2 FQGNSA. The CDR3 bases are TGTGCCAGCAGCTTAGTCAGGGTGGGCACAGATACGCAGTATTTT. The encoded protein is CASSLVRVGTDTQYF.

The gene calls are TRBV4-3 and TRBJ2-3; 8 bases are a match to TRBD2. The CDR3 is 15 residues long. The V gene's germline CDR1 is LGHNA and CDR2 YSLEER. The trim removed 4 bases at V and 4 bases at J, leaving 7 bases unmatched. CDR3 loop: CASSPRSGGPDTQYF. The CDR3 DNA follows: TGCGCCAGCAGCCCCAGGAGCGGGGGTCCAGATACGCAGTATTTT.

This chain uses TRBV27 with TRBJ1-1; no reliable D call. Germline-derived CDR1 and CDR2 are MNHEY and SMNVEV (reference sequence). V was clipped by 4 bases and J by 6 bases, with 9 bases between them. The CDR3 is 12 residues long. The CDR3 nucleotides are TGTGCCAGCAGTTCTGTGGCCTCTGAAGCTTTCTTT. Amino acids: CASSSVASEAFF.

This rearrangement joins TRBV9 to TRBJ1-2; no firm D call. The V gene's germline CDR1 is SGDLS and CDR2 YYNGEE. The germline V and J ends were trimmed by 0 bases and 4 bases, with 16 bases remaining between them. CDR3 length: 16 residues. The CDR3 DNA is TGTGCCAGCAGCGTAGACTGGGCCCCTAAAGTCTATGGCTACACCTTC. It yields the protein CASSVDWAPKVYGYTF.

V is TRBV7-3 and J is TRBJ2-2; 7 positions agree with TRBD1. This CDR3 has 15 amino acids. CDR1 is SGHTA, CDR2 FQGTGA, per germline. Germline trimming cut 0 bases from V and 3 bases from J; bases unmatched to any gene: 1. The CDR3 DNA sequence: TGTGCCAGCAGCTTAACCGGGACAGACACCGGGGAGCTGTTTTTT. Protein product: CASSLTGTDTGELFF.

This chain links TRBV10-3 with TRBJ1-1; TRBD1 might be the D (6 bases). V was trimmed by 0 bases and J by 3 bases, leaving 8 bases between them. The CDR3 covers 14 residues. Germline loops: CDR1 ENHRY, CDR2 SYGVKD. The CDR3 DNA reads TGTGCCATCAGTGAGTCTCAGGGGTACACTGAAGCTTTCTTT. Encoded protein: CAISESQGYTEAFF.

The chain carries TRBV5-1 and TRBJ2-1, with a weak D call TRBD2 (6 bases). CDR1 SGHRS and CDR2 YFSETQ come from the germline V gene. Trimming pared 4 bases from V and 6 bases from J, leaving 20 bases between. The CDR3 runs to 16 residues. The CDR3 DNA reads TGCGCCAGCAGCGCAGGAGATGCTACGCGGGGCAATGAGCAGTTCTTC. Translating it yields CASSAGDATRGNEQFF.

The chain has TRBV28 and TRBJ2-3; TRBD2 matches at 13 bases. Losses at the gene ends were 4 bases for V and 2 bases for J; bases not matched to a gene: 6. CDR1 is MDHEN and CDR2 is SYDVKM in the germline V gene. The CDR3 sequence is 17 residues long. CDR3 sequence: CASSSWTSGGYTDTQYF. Here the CDR3 DNA reads TGTGCCAGCAGTTCGTGGACTAGCGGGGGATACACAGATACGCAGTATTTT. Filled out from reference TRBV28 and TRBJ2-3, the complete variable domain reads DVKVTQSSRYLVKRTGEKVFLECVQDMDHENMFWYRQDPGLGLRLIYFSYDVKMKEKGDIPEGYSVSREKKERFSLILESASTNQTSMYLCASSSWTSGGYTDTQYFGPGTRLTVL.

This clone appeared a single time. The chain is built from TRBV2 and TRBJ2-5; no clear D. Trimming took off 3 bases at V and 1 base at J, with 3 bases between the two ends. This CDR3 spans 12 amino acids. In germline, CDR1 is SNHLY, CDR2 FYNNEI. As DNA, the CDR3 is TGTGCCAGCAGTGACCTCCAAGAGACCCAGTACTTC. Its protein product is CASSDLQETQYF.

The V and J genes are TRBV10-3 and TRBJ1-1; 9 bases are shared with TRBD1. The CDR3 totals 15 residues. Germline CDR1 is ENHRY and CDR2 is SYGVKD. Unmatched junction bases numbered 10, after V lost 10 bases and J lost 1 base. CDR3 coding DNA: TGTGCCACCTCGGGACAGGGTGCTAAGAACACTGAAGCTTTCTTT. It is translated as CATSGQGAKNTEAFF.

Ten or more counts support this clone. The junction differs from germline at one of its ends, possibly a read error. The rearrangement joins TRBV7-7 to TRBJ1-5, with 10 bases aligning to TRBD1. Germline CDR1 SSHAT, CDR2 FNYEAQ (reference sequence). CDR3 length: 13 residues. CDR3 sequence: CASSWTGGQPQHF. The CDR3 DNA follows: TGTGCTAGCAGCTGGACAGGGGGTCAGCCCCAGCATTTT.

The chain has TRBV5-4 and TRBJ1-2, with 7 bases lining up with TRBD1. Unmatched junction bases numbered 12, after V lost 2 bases and J lost 8 bases. The CDR3 is made up of 15 amino acids. CDR1 and CDR2 (germline): SGHNT, YYREEE (reference sequence). The CDR3 bases are TGTGCCAGCAGCTTCGCTAAGGGGGCGACGAACGGCTACACCTTC. Protein sequence: CASSFAKGATNGYTF.

The V call is TRBV7-2, the J call TRBJ1-4, with 7 bases matching TRBD1. V lost 8 bases, J lost 8 bases, and 11 bases stayed unmatched. The germline gives CDR1 SGHTA, CDR2 FQGNSA. CDR3 length equals 14 residues. The CDR3 nucleotides read TGTGCCAGCGGGTCGACAGGGACTTCAGAAAAACTGTTTTTT. Its protein is CASGSTGTSEKLFF.

The chain joins TRBV11-2 to TRBJ2-7; the D gene is possibly TRBD2 (6 bases). Trimming pared 5 bases from V and 6 bases from J, leaving 11 bases between. CDR1 SGHAT and CDR2 FQNNGV come from the germline V gene. This CDR3 spans 12 amino acids. CDR3 DNA: TGTGCCAGCAGCCAAGACGGGAGCGAGCAGTACTTC. Translation gives CASSQDGSEQYF.

This clone has a single count. V gene TRBV6-5 combines with J gene TRBJ2-1; TRBD2 aligns across 13 bases. Germline CDR1 reads MNHEY; CDR2 reads SVGAGI. V lost 6 bases to trimming and J lost 10 bases; unmatched junction nucleotides: 9. This CDR3 contains 15 residues. The CDR3 loop reads CASSRLAGGGREQFF. The CDR3 DNA is TGTGCCAGCAGCCGACTAGCGGGGGGAGGTCGGGAGCAGTTCTTC.

To note about this clone: The same CDR3 also results from other DNA sequences found in this sample. The chain recombines TRBV5-4 with TRBJ1-2, with 10 bases lining up with TRBD1. The CDR3 is 15 residues long. Germline-derived CDR1 and CDR2 are SGHNT and YYREEE (reference sequence). V trimming: 0 bases; J trimming: 4 bases; junction bases outside the gene matches: 3. The CDR3 loop is CASSLAGQGSYGYTF. CDR3 sequence (DNA): TGTGCCAGCAGCTTGGCGGGACAGGGGAGCTATGGCTACACCTTC.